This TCR beta chain was captured in a study of blood T cell repertoires in COVID-19. The overall study: Researchers got acute and convalescent COVID-19 samples from the United States, Italy and Spain. The cDNA or gDNA used as material had been derived from T cells, B-cell-depleted T cells, or PBMCs.

Original handling: It was from reference gene primer amplification that nucleated cell counts were estimated. TCRdb's table, derived via immunoSEQ multiplex PCR, lists solely in-frame clones and lacks some. V and J calls plus clone size are reproduced from that table; the DNA served to infer D and trimming. The sample holds 140,000 to 150,000 clones, 87% seen once. This CDR3 spans 13 amino acids. CDR1 and CDR2 (germline): SQVTM, ANQGSEA. Germline trimming cut 6 bases from V and 3 bases from J; bases unmatched to any gene: 2. This sequence was found in a woman in her fifties or sixties with acute or convalescent COVID-19. The chain recombines TRBV29-1 with TRBJ2-2; 9 nucleotides agree with TRBD1. The sequenced material came from peripheral blood. CDR3 amino acids: CSVDRGYTGELFF. For the CDR3, the DNA is TGCAGCGTAGACAGGGGGTACACCGGGGAGCTGTTTTTT.